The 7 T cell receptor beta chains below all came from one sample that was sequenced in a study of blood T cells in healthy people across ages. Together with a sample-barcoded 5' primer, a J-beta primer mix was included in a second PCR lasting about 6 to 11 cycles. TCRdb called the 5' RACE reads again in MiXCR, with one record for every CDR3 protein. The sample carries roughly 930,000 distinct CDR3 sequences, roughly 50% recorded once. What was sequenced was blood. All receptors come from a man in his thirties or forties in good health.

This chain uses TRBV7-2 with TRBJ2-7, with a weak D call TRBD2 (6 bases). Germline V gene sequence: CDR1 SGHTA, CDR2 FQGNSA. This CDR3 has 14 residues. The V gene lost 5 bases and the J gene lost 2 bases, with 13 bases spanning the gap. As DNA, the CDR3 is TGTGCCAGCAGCCGTCCGGGGGTTCCCTACGAGCAGTACTTC. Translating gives CASSRPGVPYEQYF.

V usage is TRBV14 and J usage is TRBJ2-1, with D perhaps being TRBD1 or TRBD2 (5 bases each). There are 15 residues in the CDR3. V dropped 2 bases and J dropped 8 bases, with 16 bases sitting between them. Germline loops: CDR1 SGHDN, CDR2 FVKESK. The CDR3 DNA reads TGTGCCAGCAGCCAATCCGGGACGACGCGCGATGAGCAGTTCTTC. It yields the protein CASSQSGTTRDEQFF.

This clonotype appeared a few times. DNA for the CDR3: TGTGCCAGCCGACAGTACAATGAGCAGTTCTTC. Translating it yields CASRQYNEQFF. V and J are TRBV19 and TRBJ2-1, with a tentative D call TRBD1 (5 bases). V lost 9 bases and J lost 4, with 7 bases in between. The CDR3 extends over 11 amino acids. CDR1 and CDR2 (germline): LNHDA, SQIVND (reference sequence).

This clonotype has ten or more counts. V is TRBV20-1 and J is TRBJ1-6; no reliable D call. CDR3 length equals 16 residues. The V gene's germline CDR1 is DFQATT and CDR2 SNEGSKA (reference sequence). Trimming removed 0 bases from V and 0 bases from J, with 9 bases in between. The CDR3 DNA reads TGCAGTGCTAGAGATCGTGGCAGCTCCTATAATTCACCCCTCCACTTT. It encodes CSARDRGSSYNSPLHF.

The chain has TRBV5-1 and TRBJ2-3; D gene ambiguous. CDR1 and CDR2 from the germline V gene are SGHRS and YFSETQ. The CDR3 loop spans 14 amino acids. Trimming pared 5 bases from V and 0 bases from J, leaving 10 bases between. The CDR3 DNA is TGCGCCAGCAGGCACAGTTCTAGCACAGATACGCAGTATTTT. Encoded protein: CASRHSSSTDTQYF.

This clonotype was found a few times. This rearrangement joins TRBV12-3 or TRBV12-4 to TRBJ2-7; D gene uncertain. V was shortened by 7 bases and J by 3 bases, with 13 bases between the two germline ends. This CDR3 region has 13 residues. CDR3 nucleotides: TGTGCCAGCACCGGGCTGGATGACTACGAGCAGTACTTC. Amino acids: CASTGLDDYEQYF.

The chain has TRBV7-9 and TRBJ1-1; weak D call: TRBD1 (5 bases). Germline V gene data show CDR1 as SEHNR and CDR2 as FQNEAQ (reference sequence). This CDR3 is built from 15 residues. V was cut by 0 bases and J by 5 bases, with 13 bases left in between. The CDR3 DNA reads TGTGCCAGCAGCTTAGCGCTTTCGGGGGTGACTGAAGCTTTCTTT. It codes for CASSLALSGVTEAFF.